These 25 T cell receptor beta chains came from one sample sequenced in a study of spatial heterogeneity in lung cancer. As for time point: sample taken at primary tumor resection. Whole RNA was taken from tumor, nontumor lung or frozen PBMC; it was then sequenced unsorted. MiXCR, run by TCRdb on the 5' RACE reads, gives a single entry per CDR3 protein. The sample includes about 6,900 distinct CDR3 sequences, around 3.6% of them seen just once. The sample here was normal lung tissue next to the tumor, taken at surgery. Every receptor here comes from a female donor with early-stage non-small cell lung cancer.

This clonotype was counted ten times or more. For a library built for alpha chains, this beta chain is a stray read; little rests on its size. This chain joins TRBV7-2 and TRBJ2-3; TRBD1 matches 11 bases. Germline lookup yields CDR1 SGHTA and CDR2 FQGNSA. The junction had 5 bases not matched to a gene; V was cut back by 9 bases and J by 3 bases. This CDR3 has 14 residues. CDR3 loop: CASRDRGLTDTQYF. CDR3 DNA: TGTGCCAGTCGGGACAGGGGGTTAACAGATACGCAGTATTTT.

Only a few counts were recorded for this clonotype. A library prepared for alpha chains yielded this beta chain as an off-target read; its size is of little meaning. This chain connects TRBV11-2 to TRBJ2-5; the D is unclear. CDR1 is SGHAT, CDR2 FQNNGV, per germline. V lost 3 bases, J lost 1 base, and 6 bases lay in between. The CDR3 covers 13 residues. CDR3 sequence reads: CASSFGAQETQYF. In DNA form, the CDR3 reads TGTGCCAGCAGCTTCGGCGCCCAAGAGACCCAGTACTTC.

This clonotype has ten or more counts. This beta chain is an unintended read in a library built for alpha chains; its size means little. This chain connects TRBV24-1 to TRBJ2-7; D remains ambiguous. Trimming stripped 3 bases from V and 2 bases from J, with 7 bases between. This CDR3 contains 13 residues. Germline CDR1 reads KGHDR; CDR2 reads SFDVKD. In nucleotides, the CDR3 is TGTGCCACCAGTGATGGACCCACCTACGAGCAGTACTTC. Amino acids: CATSDGPTYEQYF.

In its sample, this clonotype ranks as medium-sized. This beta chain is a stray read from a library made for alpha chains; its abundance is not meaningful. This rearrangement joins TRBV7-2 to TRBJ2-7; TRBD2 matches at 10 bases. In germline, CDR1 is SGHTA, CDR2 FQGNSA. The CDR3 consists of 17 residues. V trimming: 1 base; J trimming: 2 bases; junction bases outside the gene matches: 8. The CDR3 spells CASSLDSSGGRTYEQYF. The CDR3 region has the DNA TGTGCCAGCAGCTTAGATTCTAGCGGGGGTCGTACCTACGAGCAGTACTTC.

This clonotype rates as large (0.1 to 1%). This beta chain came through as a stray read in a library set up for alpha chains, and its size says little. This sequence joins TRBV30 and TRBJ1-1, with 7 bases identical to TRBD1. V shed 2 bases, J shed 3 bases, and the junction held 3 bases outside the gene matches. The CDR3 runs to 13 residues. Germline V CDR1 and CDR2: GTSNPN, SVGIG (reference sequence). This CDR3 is CAWSTQGDTEAFF. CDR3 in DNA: TGTGCCTGGAGTACGCAGGGGGACACTGAAGCTTTCTTT.

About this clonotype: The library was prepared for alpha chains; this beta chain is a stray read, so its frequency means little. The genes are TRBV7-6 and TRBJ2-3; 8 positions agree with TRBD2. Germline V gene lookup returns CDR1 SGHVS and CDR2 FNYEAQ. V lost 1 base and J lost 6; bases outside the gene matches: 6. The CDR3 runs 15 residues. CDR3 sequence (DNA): TGTGCCAGCAGCTTAGGGACTAGCCAGCAGGATACGCAGTATTTT. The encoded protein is CASSLGTSQQDTQYF.

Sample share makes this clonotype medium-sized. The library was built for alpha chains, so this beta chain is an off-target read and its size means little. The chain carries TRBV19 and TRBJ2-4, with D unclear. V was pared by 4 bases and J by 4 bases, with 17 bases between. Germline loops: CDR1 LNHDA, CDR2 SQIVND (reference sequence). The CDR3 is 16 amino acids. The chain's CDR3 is CASSNTPSTTKNIQYF. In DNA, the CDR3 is TGTGCCAGTAGTAATACCCCGTCGACAACTAAAAACATTCAGTACTTC.

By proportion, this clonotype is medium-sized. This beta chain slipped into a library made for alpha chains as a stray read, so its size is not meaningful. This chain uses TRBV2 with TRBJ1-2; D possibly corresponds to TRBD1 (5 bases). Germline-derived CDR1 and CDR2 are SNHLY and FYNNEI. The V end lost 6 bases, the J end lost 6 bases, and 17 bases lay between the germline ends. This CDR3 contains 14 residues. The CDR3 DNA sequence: TGTGCCAGCAGCGAGAACCCAGAGGGACATGGCTACACCTTC. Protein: CASSENPEGHGYTF.

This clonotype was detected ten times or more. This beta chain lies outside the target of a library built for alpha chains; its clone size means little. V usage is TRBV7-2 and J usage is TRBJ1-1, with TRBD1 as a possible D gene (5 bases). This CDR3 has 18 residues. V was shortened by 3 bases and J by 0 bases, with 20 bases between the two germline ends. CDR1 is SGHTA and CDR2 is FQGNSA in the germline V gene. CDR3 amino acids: CASSFKRGGTTMNTEAFF. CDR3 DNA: TGTGCCAGCAGCTTCAAACGGGGAGGGACCACCATGAACACTGAAGCTTTCTTT. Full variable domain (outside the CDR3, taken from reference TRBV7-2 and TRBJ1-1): GAGVSQSPSNKVTEKGKDVELRCDPISGHTALYWYRQSLGQGLEFLIYFQGNSAPDKSGLPSDRFSAERTGGSVSTLTIQRTQQEDSAVYLCASSFKRGGTTMNTEAFFGQGTRLTVV.

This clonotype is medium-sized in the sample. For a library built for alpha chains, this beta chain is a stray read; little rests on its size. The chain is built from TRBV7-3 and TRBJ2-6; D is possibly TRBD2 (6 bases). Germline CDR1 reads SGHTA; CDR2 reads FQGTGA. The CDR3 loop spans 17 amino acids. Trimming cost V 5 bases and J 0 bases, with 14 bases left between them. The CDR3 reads CASSGRGRGSGANVLTF. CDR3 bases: TGTGCCAGCAGCGGACGGGGGAGAGGCTCTGGGGCCAACGTCCTGACTTTC.

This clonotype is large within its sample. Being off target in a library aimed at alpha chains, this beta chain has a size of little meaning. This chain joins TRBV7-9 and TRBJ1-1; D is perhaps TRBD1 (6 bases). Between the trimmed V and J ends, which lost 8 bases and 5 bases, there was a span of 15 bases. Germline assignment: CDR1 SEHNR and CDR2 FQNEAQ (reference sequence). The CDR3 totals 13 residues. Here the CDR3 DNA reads TGTGCCAGCCCACAGGGAGATGGGACTGAAGCTTTCTTT. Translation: CASPQGDGTEAFF.

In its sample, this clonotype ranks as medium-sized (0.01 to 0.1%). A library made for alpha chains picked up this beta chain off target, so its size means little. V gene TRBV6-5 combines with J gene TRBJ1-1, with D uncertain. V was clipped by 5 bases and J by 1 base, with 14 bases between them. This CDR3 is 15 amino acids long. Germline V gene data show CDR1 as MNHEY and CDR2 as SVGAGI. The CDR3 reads CASSPQPGANTEAFF. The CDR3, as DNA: TGTGCCAGCAGTCCACAACCGGGCGCGAACACTGAAGCTTTCTTT.

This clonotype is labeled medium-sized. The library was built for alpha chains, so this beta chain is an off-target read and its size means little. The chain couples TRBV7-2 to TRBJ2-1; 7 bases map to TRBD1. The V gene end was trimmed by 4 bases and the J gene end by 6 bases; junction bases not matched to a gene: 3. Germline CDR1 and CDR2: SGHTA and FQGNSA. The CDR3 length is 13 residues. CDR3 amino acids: CASSWGQFNEQFF. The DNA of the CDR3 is TGTGCCAGCAGCTGGGGACAGTTCAATGAGCAGTTCTTC.

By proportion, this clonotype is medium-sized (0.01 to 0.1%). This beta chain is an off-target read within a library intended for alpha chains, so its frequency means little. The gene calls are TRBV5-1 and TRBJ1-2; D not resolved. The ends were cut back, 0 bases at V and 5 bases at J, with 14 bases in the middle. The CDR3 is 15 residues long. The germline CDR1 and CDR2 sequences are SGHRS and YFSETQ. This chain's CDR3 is CASSLEGGGGYGYTF. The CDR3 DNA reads TGCGCCAGCAGCTTGGAGGGCGGAGGAGGATATGGCTACACCTTC.

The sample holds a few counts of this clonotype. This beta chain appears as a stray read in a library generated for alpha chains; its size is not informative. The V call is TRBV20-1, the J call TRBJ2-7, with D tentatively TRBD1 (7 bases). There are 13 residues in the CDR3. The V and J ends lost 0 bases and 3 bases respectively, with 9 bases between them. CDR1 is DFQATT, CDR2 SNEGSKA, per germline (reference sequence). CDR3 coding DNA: TGCAGTGCTAGAGACAGGGGGGACTACGAGCAGTACTTC. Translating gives CSARDRGDYEQYF.

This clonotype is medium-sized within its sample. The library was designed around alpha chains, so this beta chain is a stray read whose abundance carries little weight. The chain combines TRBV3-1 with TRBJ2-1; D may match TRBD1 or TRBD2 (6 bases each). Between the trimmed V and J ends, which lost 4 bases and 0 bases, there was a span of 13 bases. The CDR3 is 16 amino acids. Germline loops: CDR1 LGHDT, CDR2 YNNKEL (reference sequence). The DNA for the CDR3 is TGTGCCAGCAGCCGGGGGGCCCCTTCCTCCTACAATGAGCAGTTCTTC. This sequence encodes CASSRGAPSSYNEQFF.

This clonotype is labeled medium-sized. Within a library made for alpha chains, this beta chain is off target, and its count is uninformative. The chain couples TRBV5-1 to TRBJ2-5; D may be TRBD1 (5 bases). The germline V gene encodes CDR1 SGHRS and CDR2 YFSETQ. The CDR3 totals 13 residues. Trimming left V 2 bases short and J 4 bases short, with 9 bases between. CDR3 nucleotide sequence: TGCGCCAGCAGCTTCGGTACAGGAGAGACCCAGTACTTC. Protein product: CASSFGTGETQYF.

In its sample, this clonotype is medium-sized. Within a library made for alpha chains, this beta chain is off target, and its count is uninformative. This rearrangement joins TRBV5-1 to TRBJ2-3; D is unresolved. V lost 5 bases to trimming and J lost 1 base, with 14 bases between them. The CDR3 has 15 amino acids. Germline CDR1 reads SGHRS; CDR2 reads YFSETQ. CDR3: CASRAVLAGTDTQYF. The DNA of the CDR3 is TGCGCCAGCAGGGCTGTTTTGGCGGGCACAGATACGCAGTATTTT.

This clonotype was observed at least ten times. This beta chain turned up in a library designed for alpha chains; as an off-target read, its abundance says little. DNA for the CDR3: TGCAGTGCTAGAATTCCTAGCGGGGGGAGCACAGATACGCAGTATTTT. It yields the protein CSARIPSGGSTDTQYF. The V and J genes are TRBV20-1 and TRBJ2-3, with 11 bases that match TRBD2. Losses at the gene ends were 2 bases for V and 0 bases for J; bases not matched to a gene: 4. The V gene's germline CDR1 is DFQATT and CDR2 SNEGSKA (reference sequence). The CDR3 totals 16 residues.

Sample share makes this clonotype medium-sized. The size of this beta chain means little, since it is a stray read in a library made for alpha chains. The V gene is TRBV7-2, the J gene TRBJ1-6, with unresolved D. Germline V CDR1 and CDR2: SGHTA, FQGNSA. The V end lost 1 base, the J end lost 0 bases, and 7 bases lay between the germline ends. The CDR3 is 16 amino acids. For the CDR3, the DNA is TGTGCCAGCAGCTTAGACCGAGGCTCCTATAATTCACCCCTCCACTTT. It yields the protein CASSLDRGSYNSPLHF.

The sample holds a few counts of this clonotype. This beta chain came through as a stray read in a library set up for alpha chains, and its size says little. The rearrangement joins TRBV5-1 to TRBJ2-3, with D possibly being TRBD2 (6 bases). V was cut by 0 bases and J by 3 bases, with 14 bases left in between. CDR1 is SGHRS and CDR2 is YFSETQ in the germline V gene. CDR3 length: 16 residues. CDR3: CASSLDWASETDTQYF. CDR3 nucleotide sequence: TGCGCCAGCAGCTTGGACTGGGCTAGCGAAACAGATACGCAGTATTTT.

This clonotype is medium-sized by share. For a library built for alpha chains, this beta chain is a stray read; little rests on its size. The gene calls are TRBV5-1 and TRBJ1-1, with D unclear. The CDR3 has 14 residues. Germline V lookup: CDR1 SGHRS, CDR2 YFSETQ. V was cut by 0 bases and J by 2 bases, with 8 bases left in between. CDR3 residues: CASSLVWGNTEAFF. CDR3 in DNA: TGCGCCAGCAGCTTGGTGTGGGGAAACACTGAAGCTTTCTTT.

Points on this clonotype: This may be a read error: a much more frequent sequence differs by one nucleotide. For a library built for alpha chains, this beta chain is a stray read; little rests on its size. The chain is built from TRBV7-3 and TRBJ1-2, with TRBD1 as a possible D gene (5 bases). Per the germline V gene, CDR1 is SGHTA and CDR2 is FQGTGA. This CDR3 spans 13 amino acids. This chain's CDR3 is CAGSQQANYGYTF. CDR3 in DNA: TGTGCCGGCAGCCAACAGGCTAACTATGGCTACACCTTC.

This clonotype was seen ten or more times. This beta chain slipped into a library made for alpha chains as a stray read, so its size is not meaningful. Here the CDR3 DNA reads TGTGCCAGCAGCTCGACAGGGCGTGGGGGCGGAGAGACCCAGTACTTC. This sequence encodes CASSSTGRGGGETQYF. The gene calls are TRBV5-6 and TRBJ2-5; 7 bases line up with TRBD1. V lost 3 bases to trimming and J lost 4 bases; unmatched junction nucleotides: 12. This CDR3 is built from 16 residues. In germline, CDR1 is SGHDT, CDR2 YYEEEE.

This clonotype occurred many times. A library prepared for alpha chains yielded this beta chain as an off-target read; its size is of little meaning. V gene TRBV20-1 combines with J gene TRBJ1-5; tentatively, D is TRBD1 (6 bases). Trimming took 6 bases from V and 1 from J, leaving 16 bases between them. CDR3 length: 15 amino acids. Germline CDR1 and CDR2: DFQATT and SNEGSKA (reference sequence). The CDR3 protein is CSARGGGGSNQPQHF. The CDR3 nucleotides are TGCAGTGCCCGCGGGGGAGGGGGAAGCAATCAGCCCCAGCATTTT.